This TCR beta chain was retrieved from a study of T cells in localized non-small cell lung cancer. Clones were sequenced by immunoSEQ multiplex PCR, and TCRdb holds only the in-frame ones, with some missing. Of some 71,000 clones detected, approximately 84% appear once; the ten largest clones hold 13%. V was pared by 2 bases and J by 4 bases, with 20 bases between. CDR3 size: 17 residues. CDR1 is MNHEY, CDR2 SMNVEV, per germline (reference sequence). This clone was counted only a few times. The receptor was isolated from a female donor aged 60 or older with stage I lung adenocarcinoma. Sequencing used peripheral blood, obtained before any cancer treatment. The chain links TRBV27 to TRBJ1-2; tentatively, D is TRBD1 (6 bases). The DNA for the CDR3 is TGTGCCAGCAGTTTAAAGGGGGGTGGCCTTGGCGTCTATGGCTACACCTTC. Its translation: CASSLKGGGLGVYGYTF.